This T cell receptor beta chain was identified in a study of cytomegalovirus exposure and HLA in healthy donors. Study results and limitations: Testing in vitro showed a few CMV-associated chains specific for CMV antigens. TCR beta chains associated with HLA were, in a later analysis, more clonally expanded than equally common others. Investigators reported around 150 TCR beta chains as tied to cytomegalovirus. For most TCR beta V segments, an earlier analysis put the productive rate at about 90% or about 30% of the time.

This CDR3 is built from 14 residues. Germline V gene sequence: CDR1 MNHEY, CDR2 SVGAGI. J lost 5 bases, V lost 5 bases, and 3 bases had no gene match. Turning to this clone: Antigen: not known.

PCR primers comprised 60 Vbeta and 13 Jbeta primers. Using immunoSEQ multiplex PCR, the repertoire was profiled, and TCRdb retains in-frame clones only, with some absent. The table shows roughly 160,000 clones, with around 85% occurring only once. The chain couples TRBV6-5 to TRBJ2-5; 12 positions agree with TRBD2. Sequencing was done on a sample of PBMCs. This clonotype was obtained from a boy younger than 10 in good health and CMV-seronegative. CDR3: CASSPGLAGETQYF. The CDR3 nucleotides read TGTGCCAGCAGTCCCGGACTAGCGGGGGAGACCCAGTACTTC.